Detailed here is one TCR beta chain. Its target is not known. Unstimulated regulatory T cells (CD4+CD25+CD127-), CD4+CD25- non-regulatory cells, CD4 and CD8 cells were FACS-sorted from thawed PBMCs. V was clipped by 7 bases and J by 4 bases; unmatched bases: 1. The germline CDR1 and CDR2 sequences are SNHLY and FYNNEI. The CDR3 is 12 amino acids. This entry comes from a study of Tregs in tolerant kidney transplant recipients. General study findings and limits: Validation in larger populations is needed because few patients were studied. Activated donor B cell expansion appeared to reveal the most relevant donor-specific TCRbeta repertoire.

TCRdb keeps only in-frame clones here, not all; method: immunoSEQ multiplex PCR. The sample carries more than 95,000 clones, roughly nine tenths recorded once. This chain connects TRBV2 to TRBJ1-2; 9 bases align to TRBD1. This receptor was identified in a human donor in good health. What was sequenced was CD4+ T cells from blood. The CDR3 bases are TGTGCCAGCAAGGACAGGGGCTATGGCTACACCTTC. Translation gives CASKDRGYGYTF.